The clone carrying this T cell receptor (beta chain) was recorded only once. Unique molecular identifiers were incorporated when the TCRbeta library was constructed. TCRdb re-analysed the PCR reads in MiXCR, keeping a single row per CDR3 protein. The sample records 17,000 or so distinct CDR3 sequences, under 15% being singletons. The data belong to a study of T-cell reconstitution after alpha-beta-depleted transplantation in children. This CDR3 has 14 amino acids. The V and J ends lost 6 bases and 4 bases, in that order; junction bases with no gene match: 5. Per the germline V gene, CDR1 is KGHSH and CDR2 is LQKENI.

This specimen consisted of PBMCs, mostly from graft donor cells, obtained 180 days after TCRalphabeta/CD19-depleted stem cell transplant. The chain joins TRBV18 to TRBJ2-2; 7 bases align to TRBD1. The sequence was collected from a boy younger than two who had a stem cell transplant for Wiskott-Aldrich syndrome, so the T cells may come from the graft donor. The CDR3 region is CASSPAGGTGELFF. In DNA, the CDR3 is TGTGCCAGCTCCCCGGCAGGGGGCACCGGGGAGCTGTTTTTT.